A selection of T cell receptor beta chains follows, all from one sample in a study of blood T cell repertoires in COVID-19. Here immunoSEQ multiplex PCR was the method, and the copy in TCRdb shows in-frame clones only, minus some. The repertoire holds approximately 240,000 clones, approximately 80% seen once, with about 4% in the top ten. The specimen was peripheral blood. These receptors were obtained from a woman between 35 and 50 years old with active or convalescent COVID-19. CDR3s include the opening cysteine and the closing phenylalanine or tryptophan. Fields, in order: D gene, J gene, V gene, clone size, CDR3 protein, CDR3 DNA. D genes are given only for firm matches. Not all rows give a size; the values are once, few, many and, for expanded clones, a class.

D gene: TRBD2
J gene: TRBJ2-5
V gene: TRBV6-6
clone size: .
CDR3 protein: CASSISGGAQETQYF
CDR3 DNA: TGTGCCAGCAGCATAAGCGGGGGCGCACAAGAGACCCAGTACTTC

D gene: TRBD1
J gene: TRBJ1-3
V gene: TRBV5-1
clone size: .
CDR3 protein: CASSWGTGYSGNTIYF
CDR3 DNA: TGCGCCAGCAGCTGGGGGACAGGGTATTCTGGAAACACCATATATTTT

D gene: TRBD2
J gene: TRBJ2-5
V gene: TRBV18
clone size: .
CDR3 protein: CASSPVRLAGGLETQYF
CDR3 DNA: TGTGCCAGCTCACCGGTTCGACTAGCGGGGGGGTTGGAGACCCAGTACTTC

D gene: TRBD1
J gene: TRBJ1-5
V gene: TRBV27
clone size: .
CDR3 protein: CASSRQGGNQPQHF
CDR3 DNA: TGTGCCAGCAGTCGACAGGGGGGCAATCAGCCCCAGCATTTT

D gene: .
J gene: TRBJ2-2
V gene: TRBV27
clone size: .
CDR3 protein: CASSPDYYTGELFF
CDR3 DNA: TGTGCCAGCAGTCCGGACTATTACACCGGGGAGCTGTTTTTT

D gene: .
J gene: TRBJ1-6
V gene: TRBV7-2
clone size: .
CDR3 protein: CASTHESSYNSPLHF
CDR3 DNA: TGTGCCAGCACCCACGAGAGCTCCTATAATTCACCCCTCCACTTT

D gene: .
J gene: TRBJ1-5
V gene: TRBV27
clone size: .
CDR3 protein: CASSRAGDSNQPQHF
CDR3 DNA: TGTGCCAGCAGCCGTGCAGGGGATAGCAATCAGCCCCAGCATTTT

D gene: .
J gene: TRBJ1-5
V gene: TRBV29-1
clone size: few
CDR3 protein: CSVLGHGNQPQHF
CDR3 DNA: TGCAGCGTGCTGGGACACGGCAATCAGCCCCAGCATTTT

D gene: TRBD2
J gene: TRBJ2-3
V gene: TRBV28
clone size: .
CDR3 protein: CASRNSGGIDTQYF
CDR3 DNA: TGTGCCAGCCGGAATAGCGGGGGGATAGATACGCAGTATTTT

D gene: .
J gene: TRBJ1-2
V gene: TRBV5-4
clone size: .
CDR3 protein: CASSLEWEGPHGYTF
CDR3 DNA: TGTGCCAGCAGCTTGGAATGGGAGGGGCCCCATGGCTACACCTTC

D gene: .
J gene: TRBJ1-6
V gene: TRBV27
clone size: .
CDR3 protein: CASSLYPPGRAPYNSPLHF
CDR3 DNA: TGTGCCAGCAGCCTTTACCCCCCTGGCAGGGCCCCCTATAATTCACCCCTCCACTTT

D gene: TRBD1
J gene: TRBJ1-3
V gene: TRBV10-3
clone size: .
CDR3 protein: CAISSYGTGRNTIYF
CDR3 DNA: TGTGCCATCAGTTCCTATGGGACAGGGCGGAACACCATATATTTT

D gene: .
J gene: TRBJ1-6
V gene: TRBV11-1
clone size: few
CDR3 protein: CASSLGQKNSPLHF
CDR3 DNA: TGTGCCAGCAGCTTAGGCCAGAAGAATTCACCCCTCCACTTT

D gene: .
J gene: TRBJ1-5
V gene: TRBV4-1
clone size: .
CDR3 protein: CASSQDGGRFQPQHF
CDR3 DNA: TGCGCCAGCAGCCAAGATGGGGGCCGATTCCAGCCCCAGCATTTT

D gene: .
J gene: TRBJ1-2
V gene: TRBV6-6
clone size: .
CDR3 protein: CASSTLGGRGYGYTF
CDR3 DNA: TGTGCCAGCAGTACCCTCGGGGGTAGGGGCTATGGCTACACCTTC

D gene: .
J gene: TRBJ1-1
V gene: TRBV19
clone size: few
CDR3 protein: CASSIATGITEAFF
CDR3 DNA: TGTGCCAGTAGTATAGCTACAGGGATAACTGAAGCTTTCTTT

D gene: .
J gene: TRBJ1-1
V gene: TRBV27
clone size: .
CDR3 protein: CASSLRGGRGRNTEAFF
CDR3 DNA: TGTGCCAGCAGTTTAAGAGGTGGGCGGGGCAGGAACACTGAAGCTTTCTTT

D gene: .
J gene: TRBJ2-7
V gene: TRBV6-5
clone size: .
CDR3 protein: CASRSRPRGEQYF
CDR3 DNA: TGTGCCAGCAGGAGCCGGCCAAGGGGCGAGCAGTACTTC

D gene: .
J gene: TRBJ1-1
V gene: TRBV29-1
clone size: .
CDR3 protein: CSVRAPKQGYTEAFF
CDR3 DNA: TGCAGCGTCCGAGCCCCCAAGCAGGGGTACACTGAAGCTTTCTTT

D gene: .
J gene: TRBJ1-6
V gene: TRBV10-3
clone size: .
CDR3 protein: CASGAYNSPLHF
CDR3 DNA: TGTGCCAGCGGGGCCTATAATTCACCCCTCCACTTT

D gene: TRBD1
J gene: TRBJ2-1
V gene: TRBV28
clone size: .
CDR3 protein: CASRRQGNEQFF
CDR3 DNA: TGTGCCAGCAGGCGACAGGGCAATGAGCAGTTCTTC

D gene: TRBD1
J gene: TRBJ1-4
V gene: TRBV6-1
clone size: .
CDR3 protein: CASSGGQNEKLFF
CDR3 DNA: TGTGCCAGCAGCGGGGGACAGAATGAAAAACTGTTTTTT

D gene: TRBD1
J gene: TRBJ2-6
V gene: TRBV5-5
clone size: once
CDR3 protein: CASSPGDRVSGANVLTF
CDR3 DNA: TGTGCCAGCAGCCCAGGGGACAGGGTCTCTGGGGCCAACGTCCTGACTTTC

D gene: TRBD2
J gene: TRBJ2-1
V gene: TRBV28
clone size: .
CDR3 protein: CASTHGGGSYNEQFF
CDR3 DNA: TGTGCCAGCACCCATGGGGGGGGGTCCTACAATGAGCAGTTCTTC

D gene: TRBD1
J gene: TRBJ2-7
V gene: TRBV5-1
clone size: .
CDR3 protein: CASSLQQGTAYEQYF
CDR3 DNA: TGCGCCAGCAGCTTGCAGCAGGGGACAGCCTACGAGCAGTACTTC

D gene: TRBD1
J gene: TRBJ2-2
V gene: TRBV7-3
clone size: .
CDR3 protein: CASSLVRAQGARYTGELFF
CDR3 DNA: TGTGCCAGCAGCTTAGTCCGGGCACAGGGGGCGCGTTACACCGGGGAGCTGTTTTTT

D gene: TRBD1
J gene: TRBJ1-1
V gene: TRBV7-2
clone size: .
CDR3 protein: CASSTWTGGTEAFF
CDR3 DNA: TGTGCCAGCAGCACCTGGACAGGGGGAACTGAAGCTTTCTTT

D gene: .
J gene: TRBJ2-1
V gene: TRBV11-3
clone size: .
CDR3 protein: CASYSGNEQFF
CDR3 DNA: TGTGCCAGCTACTCGGGCAATGAGCAGTTCTTC

D gene: .
J gene: TRBJ1-4
V gene: TRBV29-1
clone size: .
CDR3 protein: CSVARNAENEKLFF
CDR3 DNA: TGCAGCGTTGCTCGGAACGCGGAAAATGAAAAACTGTTTTTT

D gene: .
J gene: TRBJ1-3
V gene: TRBV11-2
clone size: .
CDR3 protein: CASSLDRAGNTIYF
CDR3 DNA: TGTGCCAGCAGCTTAGACAGGGCTGGAAACACCATATATTTT

D gene: .
J gene: TRBJ2-1
V gene: TRBV7-9
clone size: .
CDR3 protein: CASTPRDEQFF
CDR3 DNA: TGTGCCAGCACCCCCAGGGATGAGCAGTTCTTC

D gene: TRBD2
J gene: TRBJ2-3
V gene: TRBV4-1
clone size: .
CDR3 protein: CASSQVGTSGGAGDTQYF
CDR3 DNA: TGCGCCAGCAGCCAAGTAGGGACTAGCGGGGGGGCCGGAGATACGCAGTATTTT

D gene: TRBD1
J gene: TRBJ1-1
V gene: TRBV5-1
clone size: .
CDR3 protein: CASSLEGGQHTEAFF
CDR3 DNA: TGCGCCAGCAGCTTGGAAGGGGGACAGCACACTGAAGCTTTCTTT

D gene: TRBD1
J gene: TRBJ1-2
V gene: TRBV30
clone size: .
CDR3 protein: CAWRWLTGDRYTF
CDR3 DNA: TGTGCCTGGAGGTGGCTGACAGGGGACCGCTACACCTTC

D gene: TRBD1
J gene: TRBJ1-3
V gene: TRBV9
clone size: few
CDR3 protein: CASSVSSQGASGNTIYF
CDR3 DNA: TGTGCCAGCAGCGTCTCCTCCCAGGGGGCCTCTGGAAACACCATATATTTT

D gene: TRBD1
J gene: TRBJ2-7
V gene: TRBV7-2
clone size: .
CDR3 protein: CASSPRTGSYEQYF
CDR3 DNA: TGTGCCAGCAGCCCAAGGACAGGGAGCTACGAGCAGTACTTC

D gene: .
J gene: TRBJ1-2
V gene: TRBV12-3/TRBV12-4
clone size: few
CDR3 protein: CASSSSNYGYTF
CDR3 DNA: TGTGCCAGCAGTTCGTCGAACTATGGCTACACCTTC

D gene: TRBD1
J gene: TRBJ2-1
V gene: TRBV27
clone size: .
CDR3 protein: CASSFNRGVYNEQFF
CDR3 DNA: TGTGCCAGCAGTTTTAACAGGGGGGTCTACAATGAGCAGTTCTTC

D gene: .
J gene: TRBJ1-4
V gene: TRBV7-2
clone size: .
CDR3 protein: CASSSRVAPSFNEKLFF
CDR3 DNA: TGTGCCAGCAGCTCGAGGGTGGCCCCCTCCTTTAATGAAAAACTGTTTTTT

D gene: .
J gene: TRBJ2-5
V gene: TRBV5-1
clone size: .
CDR3 protein: CASSLEAGRETQYF
CDR3 DNA: TGCGCCAGCAGCTTGGAGGCGGGAAGGGAGACCCAGTACTTC

D gene: TRBD2
J gene: TRBJ2-7
V gene: TRBV25-1
clone size: few
CDR3 protein: CASSESGGSYEQYF
CDR3 DNA: TGTGCCAGCAGTGAATCCGGGGGGTCGTACGAGCAGTACTTC

D gene: TRBD2
J gene: TRBJ2-3
V gene: TRBV27
clone size: .
CDR3 protein: CASSLPGLTTDTQYF
CDR3 DNA: TGTGCCAGCAGTTTGCCGGGACTAACCACAGATACGCAGTATTTT

D gene: .
J gene: TRBJ1-1
V gene: TRBV6-1
clone size: once
CDR3 protein: CASSEEGWSTEAFF
CDR3 DNA: TGTGCCAGCAGTGAAGAGGGGTGGAGCACTGAAGCTTTCTTT

D gene: TRBD2
J gene: TRBJ2-1
V gene: TRBV10-2
clone size: .
CDR3 protein: CASSETGLAVYNEQFF
CDR3 DNA: TGCGCCAGCAGTGAGACGGGACTAGCGGTTTACAATGAGCAGTTCTTC

D gene: .
J gene: TRBJ2-2
V gene: TRBV2
clone size: .
CDR3 protein: CASSGQGGNTGELFF
CDR3 DNA: TGTGCCAGCAGTGGGCAGGGCGGGAACACCGGGGAGCTGTTTTTT

D gene: .
J gene: TRBJ1-6
V gene: TRBV28
clone size: .
CDR3 protein: CASTPWWPRSLQEDSPLHF
CDR3 DNA: TGTGCCAGCACCCCTTGGTGGCCCCGGAGCCTCCAGGAGGATTCACCCCTCCACTTT

D gene: TRBD1
J gene: TRBJ2-1
V gene: TRBV19
clone size: once
CDR3 protein: CASISWTGERNEQFF
CDR3 DNA: TGTGCCAGTATTTCCTGGACAGGGGAGCGCAATGAGCAGTTCTTC

D gene: .
J gene: TRBJ2-1
V gene: TRBV25-1
clone size: .
CDR3 protein: CASSVQGYNEQFF
CDR3 DNA: TGTGCCAGCAGTGTGCAGGGCTACAATGAGCAGTTCTTC

D gene: .
J gene: TRBJ1-2
V gene: TRBV2
clone size: .
CDR3 protein: CASSANRVANYGYTF
CDR3 DNA: TGTGCCAGCAGCGCGAACAGGGTTGCTAACTATGGCTACACCTTC

D gene: .
J gene: TRBJ1-1
V gene: TRBV6-6
clone size: .
CDR3 protein: CASKDFRGTNTEAFF
CDR3 DNA: TGTGCCAGCAAAGATTTCCGGGGGACGAACACTGAAGCTTTCTTT

D gene: .
J gene: TRBJ1-2
V gene: TRBV18
clone size: once
CDR3 protein: CASSPTASSRVYGYTF
CDR3 DNA: TGTGCCAGCTCACCCACGGCTTCAAGCAGGGTCTATGGCTACACCTTC

D gene: TRBD1
J gene: TRBJ1-2
V gene: TRBV6-5
clone size: .
CDR3 protein: CASSYSPGQGFYGYTF
CDR3 DNA: TGTGCCAGCAGTTACTCGCCGGGACAGGGATTCTATGGCTACACCTTC

D gene: TRBD2
J gene: TRBJ2-1
V gene: TRBV19
clone size: medium-sized
CDR3 protein: CASSLWTSGEHNEQFF
CDR3 DNA: TGTGCCAGTAGTCTCTGGACTAGCGGGGAACACAATGAGCAGTTCTTC

D gene: TRBD1
J gene: TRBJ1-2
V gene: TRBV11-3
clone size: .
CDR3 protein: CASRNRGGTF
CDR3 DNA: TGTGCCAGCAGGAACAGGGGTGGCACCTTC

D gene: .
J gene: TRBJ2-1
V gene: TRBV9
clone size: .
CDR3 protein: CASSASTGYNEQFF
CDR3 DNA: TGTGCCAGCAGCGCATCCACGGGCTACAATGAGCAGTTCTTC